The present entry profiles one T cell receptor (beta chain) with its context. Per the original methods: By means of reference gene primer amplification, nucleated cell counts were estimated. TCRdb's table, derived via immunoSEQ multiplex PCR, lists solely in-frame clones and lacks some. That table supplies the V and J calls and clone size; D and trimming were determined from the DNA. This repertoire shows fewer than 200,000 clones, about 85% found once; its top ten account for roughly 1.3%. This entry belongs to a study of blood T cell repertoires in COVID-19. At the level of the study: Sources were T cells, B-cell-depleted T cells, or PBMCs; the material itself was cDNA or gDNA.

The CDR3 extends over 15 amino acids. V lost 0 bases to trimming and J lost 5 bases; unmatched junction nucleotides: 6. Germline V gene data show CDR1 as LGHNA and CDR2 as YNFKEQ. This chain links TRBV4-2 with TRBJ2-5, with 7 bases fitting TRBD2. Sequenced material: peripheral blood. The source of this sequence is a man aged 55 to 69 who had recovered from COVID-19. The CDR3 nucleotides read TGTGCCAGCAGCCAAGATACGGGGGGAGGGGAGACCCAGTACTTC. Its protein product is CASSQDTGGGETQYF.